These 27 T cell receptor beta chains share one sample of origin, sequenced in a study of regulatory T cells in long-lasting Graves disease. Arm-PCR with iRepertoire HTBI primers amplified the CDR3 regions for these TCR beta libraries. TCRdb used MiXCR to reprocess the multiplex PCR reads, holding one entry per CDR3 protein. Here the sample spans roughly 500,000 distinct CDR3 sequences, 13% being singletons. Sample time point: newly diagnosed GD, antithyroid drugs for less than 3 months. Isolated PBMC RNA provided the starting material for the TCR library. Another study also made use of these data, one on T cells in Graves' hyperthyroidism and ophthalmopathy.

This sample comprised peripheral blood mononuclear cells (PBMCs), obtained at new diagnosis, from a patient treated with antithyroid drugs. The receptors derive from a man aged 25 to 40 with Graves disease.

The rearrangement links TRBV20-1 to TRBJ2-3; D is unclear. The germline V gene encodes CDR1 DFQATT and CDR2 SNEGSKA (reference sequence). The V end lost 3 bases, the J end lost 6 bases, and 13 bases lay between the germline ends. This CDR3 contains 13 residues. CDR3 bases: TGCAGTGCTAGTCTTAAGTCCCGGGATACGCAGTATTTT. Encoded protein: CSASLKSRDTQYF.

This clonotype was observed a handful of times. This sequence joins TRBV12-3 or TRBV12-4 and TRBJ2-5; D is ambiguous. This CDR3 has 13 amino acids. V was shortened by 5 bases and J by 4 bases, with 11 bases between the two germline ends. In nucleotides, the CDR3 is TGTGCCAGCAGTGGAGAGGCAGGAGAGACCCAGTACTTC. This gives the protein CASSGEAGETQYF.

The chain recombines TRBV29-1 with TRBJ1-2; D remains unclear. Trimming left V 4 bases short and J 7 bases short, with 13 bases between. The germline CDR1 and CDR2 sequences are SQVTM and ANQGSEA. This CDR3 has 12 amino acids. DNA for the CDR3: TGCAGCGTTGTGTGGGGAACTCTTGGCTACACCTTC. Its protein is CSVVWGTLGYTF. The whole variable domain, filled in from reference TRBV29-1 and TRBJ1-2, reads SAVISQKPSRDICQRGTSLTIQCQVDSQVTMMFWYRQQPGQSLTLIATANQGSEATYESGFVIDKFPISRPNLTFSTLTVSNMSPEDSSIYLCSVVWGTLGYTFGSGTRLTVV.

This clonotype was counted ten times or more. The chain is built from TRBV2 and TRBJ1-3; D ambiguous. The CDR3 is 14 residues long. The V gene lost 3 bases and the J gene lost 0 bases, with 6 bases spanning the gap. Germline CDR1 is SNHLY and CDR2 is FYNNEI. This chain's CDR3 is CASSDTYSGNTIYF. DNA for the CDR3: TGTGCCAGCAGTGACACATACTCTGGAAACACCATATATTTT.

In its sample, this clonotype was seen many times. This chain links TRBV2 with TRBJ2-1; 10 nucleotides agree with TRBD2. CDR3 length: 17 residues. Trimming cost V 10 bases and J 6 bases; bases outside gene matches: 18. CDR1 and CDR2 (germline): SNHLY, FYNNEI. The CDR3 DNA follows: TGTGCCATCCTGACTGGGACTAGCGTCCTCTTGGGCAATGAGCAGTTCTTC. Translation: CAILTGTSVLLGNEQFF.

This clonotype appeared many times. The V call is TRBV30, the J call TRBJ2-5; D ambiguous. The germline V gene encodes CDR1 GTSNPN and CDR2 SVGIG (reference sequence). This CDR3 region has 13 residues. The ends were cut back, 0 bases at V and 0 bases at J, with 5 bases in the middle. The CDR3 DNA sequence: TGTGCCTGGAGTGTAGGCAACCAAGAGACCCAGTACTTC. It specifies CAWSVGNQETQYF.

This chain joins TRBV5-1 and TRBJ1-1; D gene uncertain. Germline CDR1 and CDR2: SGHRS and YFSETQ. The CDR3 is 15 residues long. V lost 4 bases and J 4 bases, leaving 17 bases between the germline ends. CDR3 coding DNA: TGCGCCAGCAGCCCCCGTTACATGAGCGGCACTGAAGCTTTCTTT. Protein product: CASSPRYMSGTEAFF.

This clonotype was recorded at least ten times. CDR3 bases: TGTGCCAGCTCCGGCCTAAGGGACGAGCAGTACTTC. Translating it yields CASSGLRDEQYF. This chain links TRBV12-3 or TRBV12-4 with TRBJ2-7, with D unclear. V gave up 8 bases and J gave up 5 bases, with 13 bases separating them. CDR3 length equals 12 residues.

This clonotype has at least ten counts. V and J are TRBV12-3 or TRBV12-4 and TRBJ2-3, with D perhaps given as TRBD1 or TRBD2 (5 bases each). V was cut by 6 bases and J by 4 bases, with 17 bases left in between. The CDR3 is made up of 15 amino acids. The CDR3 nucleotides are TGTGCCAGCAGCTCCCTTGGGGGACGGGCAGATACGCAGTATTTT. Amino acid sequence: CASSSLGGRADTQYF.

DNA for the CDR3: TGTGCCAGCAGCTTAACCGACTGGACCTACGAGCAGTACTTC. This encodes CASSLTDWTYEQYF. This chain uses TRBV7-2 with TRBJ2-7; D ambiguous. V lost 2 bases and J 2 bases, leaving 10 bases between the germline ends. Germline assignment: CDR1 SGHTA and CDR2 FQGNSA. The CDR3 is made up of 14 amino acids.

Many counts were recorded for this clonotype. The genes are TRBV27 and TRBJ2-1, with D possibly matching TRBD2 (6 bases). Germline assignment: CDR1 MNHEY and CDR2 SMNVEV (reference sequence). This CDR3 comprises 14 residues. The V end was cut by 2 bases, the J end by 2 bases, with 7 bases between. The CDR3 loop is CASSLTGAYNEQFF. In DNA, the CDR3 is TGTGCCAGCAGTTTAACGGGAGCCTACAATGAGCAGTTCTTC.

Ten or more counts support this clonotype. V gene TRBV7-2 combines with J gene TRBJ2-3; 9 bases map to TRBD2. The CDR3 spans 15 residues. V trimming: 5 bases; J trimming: 4 bases; junction bases outside the gene matches: 7. Germline V gene lookup returns CDR1 SGHTA and CDR2 FQGNSA. The DNA for the CDR3 is TGTGCCAGCAGCCGTAGCGGGAGTTCCCCAGATACGCAGTATTTT. It translates to CASSRSGSSPDTQYF.

The chain uses TRBV30 and TRBJ1-2, with D possibly being TRBD1 (6 bases). CDR1 is GTSNPN, CDR2 SVGIG, per germline (reference sequence). Trimming shortened V by 1 base and J by 8 bases, and 23 bases separated the two germline ends. This CDR3 spans 16 amino acids. CDR3 nucleotides: TGTGCCTGGAGTGCTCCTGGACAGCCAAATCTTGAGGGCTACACCTTC. The encoded protein is CAWSAPGQPNLEGYTF. The whole variable domain, filled in from reference TRBV30 and TRBJ1-2, reads SQTIHQWPATLVQPVGSPLSLECTVEGTSNPNLYWYRQAAGRGLQLLFYSVGIGQISSEVPQNLSASRPQDRQFILSSKKLLLSDSGFYLCAWSAPGQPNLEGYTFGSGTRLTVV.

Ten or more counts support this clonotype. The V call is TRBV15, the J call TRBJ2-4, with D perhaps matching TRBD1 (5 bases). Germline V gives CDR1 LNHNV, CDR2 YYDKDF (reference sequence). The CDR3 loop spans 16 amino acids. The V gene lost 0 bases and the J gene lost 0 bases, with 9 bases spanning the gap. The CDR3 sequence: CATSREGALAKNIQYF. The CDR3 DNA reads as TGTGCCACCAGCAGAGAAGGGGCCTTAGCCAAAAACATTCAGTACTTC.

This clonotype was found many times. The chain carries TRBV20-1 and TRBJ2-7, with TRBD1 matching over 10 bases. The V segment lost 0 bases and the J segment 1 base; nucleotides outside the gene matches: 3. Germline values: CDR1 DFQATT, CDR2 SNEGSKA (reference sequence). There are 15 residues in the CDR3. CDR3 in amino acids: CSARELDRGSYEQYF. The CDR3 coding sequence is TGCAGTGCTAGAGAATTGGACAGGGGGTCCTACGAGCAGTACTTC.

In this sample, this clonotype turned up many times. The rearrangement joins TRBV5-1 to TRBJ2-3, with TRBD2 as a possible D gene (6 bases). The ends were cut back, 4 bases at V and 4 bases at J, with 19 bases in the middle. Germline V gene data show CDR1 as SGHRS and CDR2 as YFSETQ. The CDR3 has 16 amino acids. CDR3 sequence (DNA): TGCGCCAGCAGCACCGGCGGGACCCTACCCCCAGATACGCAGTATTTT. This gives the protein CASSTGGTLPPDTQYF. The full variable domain, rest sourced from reference TRBV5-1 and TRBJ2-3, is KAGVTQTPRYLIKTRGQQVTLSCSPISGHRSVSWYQQTPGQGLQFLFEYFSETQRNKGNFPGRFSGRQFSNSRSEMNVSTLELGDSALYLCASSTGGTLPPDTQYFGPGTRLTVL.

This clonotype was seen repeatedly, ten times or more. The junction departs from germline at one end; a sequencing error may be responsible. The chain links TRBV2 to TRBJ2-4; unclear D gene. CDR3 size: 8 residues. Germline assignment: CDR1 SNHLY and CDR2 FYNNEI. CDR3 in amino acids: CASSAGPF. CDR3 in DNA: TGTGCCAGCAGCGCCGGCCCTTTC.

J is TRBJ2-2 and V is TRBV20-1, with D possibly called TRBD1 or TRBD2 (5 bases each). Germline CDR1 is DFQATT and CDR2 is SNEGSKA (reference sequence). Between the trimmed V and J ends, which lost 6 bases and 7 bases, there was a span of 15 bases. The CDR3 covers 13 residues. In DNA, the CDR3 is TGCAGTGCCGCCTGGGACGCCGGCGGGGAGCTGTTTTTT. Translation: CSAAWDAGGELFF.

This clonotype was detected many times. J is TRBJ2-1 and V is TRBV12-3 or TRBV12-4, with TRBD2 matching over 14 bases. This CDR3 contains 18 residues. Unmatched junction bases numbered 6, after V lost 5 bases and J lost 0 bases. CDR3 amino acids: CASSLIGLAGGSYNEQFF. The DNA of the CDR3 is TGTGCCAGCAGTCTGATAGGACTAGCGGGAGGCTCCTACAATGAGCAGTTCTTC.

In nucleotides, the CDR3 is TGTGCCAGCAAGGGCCGAATGAACACTGAAGCTTTCTTT. As protein: CASKGRMNTEAFF. The chain joins TRBV27 to TRBJ1-1; no clear D. Deletions cut 7 bases from V and 0 bases from J, with 9 bases between. This CDR3 spans 13 amino acids. Germline CDR1 MNHEY, CDR2 SMNVEV (reference sequence).

In this sample, this clonotype turned up many times. The chain joins TRBV28 to TRBJ2-7; D could derive from TRBD1 or TRBD2 (5 bases each). V lost 5 bases to trimming and J lost 1 base, with 12 bases between them. The CDR3 totals 14 residues. Germline assignment: CDR1 MDHEN and CDR2 SYDVKM. The CDR3 nucleotides read TGTGCCAGCAGTCAAGGGGACGGATCCTACGAGCAGTACTTC. As protein: CASSQGDGSYEQYF.

In its sample, this clonotype was seen many times. The rearrangement uses TRBV29-1 and TRBJ2-5; 8 nucleotides line up with TRBD1. In germline, CDR1 is SQVTM, CDR2 ANQGSEA. This CDR3 is built from 14 residues. The ends lost 7 bases at V and 7 bases at J; junction bases unmatched: 14. CDR3 loop: CSASDRGLGGTQYF. CDR3 DNA sequence: TGCAGCGCCAGCGACAGGGGTCTTGGCGGGACCCAGTACTTC.

The CDR3 is CSVLVAQETQYF. For the CDR3, the DNA is TGCAGCGTTTTGGTCGCGCAAGAGACCCAGTACTTC. The chain joins TRBV29-1 to TRBJ2-5; D unclear. CDR1 and CDR2 (germline): SQVTM, ANQGSEA. The V end lost 5 bases, the J end lost 2 bases, and 9 bases lay between the germline ends. The CDR3 is 12 residues long. The variable domain in full, completed from reference TRBV29-1 and TRBJ2-5, reads SAVISQKPSRDICQRGTSLTIQCQVDSQVTMMFWYRQQPGQSLTLIATANQGSEATYESGFVIDKFPISRPNLTFSTLTVSNMSPEDSSIYLCSVLVAQETQYFGPGTRLLVL.

The chain recombines TRBV18 with TRBJ2-2; no reliable D call. The CDR3 is 16 amino acids. Trimming removed 0 bases from V and 6 bases from J, with 14 bases in between. Per germline, CDR1 KGHSH and CDR2 LQKENI. CDR3 sequence reads: CASSPPGLLSPGELFF. The CDR3 DNA is TGTGCCAGCTCACCACCGGGCCTCCTAAGCCCCGGGGAGCTGTTTTTT.

This clonotype has a count of ten or more. This clone may be a read error of a much larger clone one base away. The chain recombines TRBV29-1 with TRBJ1-4; 9 positions match TRBD1. CDR1 and CDR2 (germline): SQVTM, ANQGSEA. The CDR3 spans 12 residues. The CDR3 region is CRAGQGLEKLFF. The CDR3 DNA follows: TGCAGAGCTGGACAGGGGTTAGAAAAACTGTTTTTT.

This chain links TRBV18 with TRBJ2-1, with 10 bases lining up with TRBD2. This CDR3 contains 15 residues. With V trimmed by 7 bases and J by 7 bases, 10 bases remained unmatched. CDR1 KGHSH and CDR2 LQKENI come from the germline V gene. The CDR3 spells CASYPSAGGNNEQFF. The CDR3 nucleotides read TGTGCCAGCTACCCTTCAGCGGGAGGGAATAATGAGCAGTTCTTC.

This clonotype occurred many times. This chain joins TRBV11-2 and TRBJ2-1, with no clear D. Germline V CDR1 and CDR2: SGHAT, FQNNGV. V shed 5 bases and J shed 9 bases, with 20 bases lying between them. This CDR3 spans 15 amino acids. The CDR3, as DNA: TGTGCCAGCAGCCAGATGATCTATGGGGTACGTGAGCAGTTCTTC. Protein: CASSQMIYGVREQFF.